The subject of this entry is one T cell receptor beta chain. What this receptor recognizes is not known. Base qualities are not at hand, and no much larger clone is one base apart. The immunoSEQ hsTCRB v3.0 assay was used at survey level resolution to sequence the TRB variable region. The targeted TRB sequencing depth was roughly 40,000-55,000 T-cell genomes per sample. An Illumina MiSeq with a v3 150-cycle kit was used to sequence the pooled TRB libraries. The authors' pipeline ran thus. Repertoire analysis was run in R within a reproducible Nextflow workflow that covered QC, data transformation and analysis. LymphoSeq2, an R package for AIRR-Seq data exploration, was used to implement custom analyses. A few samples yielding fewer than 5000 total TRB sequences were excluded, leaving 150 to 200 analyzed HIV repertoires. Among the 180 to 200 retained HIV repertoires, 59 were collected before ART initiation and 120 to 140 after ART initiation. Repertoires were downsampled to 5000 TRB nucleotide sequences, with summary statistics averaged over 100 downsampling iterations. TRB sequences were retained for analysis only if CDR3 regions of at least seven amino acids were present. Diversity was measured with a Shannon entropy-derived clonality score and the Gini coefficient. In the repertoire networks, any two of the top 5000 CDR3 amino acid sequences were connected whenever the two sequences differed by an edit distance of one. For TRB CDR3 amino acid sequences, GLIPH2 was used to predict antigen specificity groups and MHC restriction. Known CMV, EBV, HIV or tissue antigen associations were flagged by matching CDR3 amino acid sequences against VDJdb and McPAS-TCR. Pre-ART, post-ART and control groups were compared with Wilcoxon signed-rank tests and Holm-Bonferroni correction. As stored in TCRdb, this immuneACCESS dataset retains in-frame rearrangements with V and J assigned. A fraction of the clones does not appear; measured against another copy, unresolved V genes explain less than half of the discrepancy, and the remainder lacks a known reason. D and trimming were read from the DNA, whereas the V and J calls and clone size are those reported in that table. Present in this sample are about 19,000 clones, 76% of which were seen just once. The ten largest clones take up around an eighth of the sample.

Participants were included only if at least one PBMC sample before ART initiation and at least two post-ART samples were available. Every participant with HIV received treatment in the United States of America. Cryopreserved samples of about 0.95-10 million PBMC were thawed and washed before DNA extraction. At the time of the earliest PBMC sample for each participant with HIV, ages ranged from about 23 to 60 years. PBMC samples from each participant spanned 1-4 timepoints before ART initiation and 2-8 timepoints after ART initiation, with a median of 7 samples. Serial HIV viral load, CD4+ T-cell count, ART history and demographic data were obtained for every participant. Genomic DNA was extracted from unsorted PBMC with a Qiagen kit on a QIAcube, with processing performed in batches of 12 samples. The data are from a study of long-term antiretroviral therapy in people with HIV (dated by TCRdb to 2022 to 2024). Regarding the complete study: The earliest samples were collected about a decade before the 2015 WHO recommendation for immediate ART, when ART was typically delayed until CD4 counts fell. Whether ART initiation and durable HIV suppression were associated with changes in peripheral blood TRB repertoire composition and diversity was tested in a retrospective serial study. A total of 192 cryopreserved PBMC samples came from a few dozen adults with confirmed HIV infection and were collected serially over a mean of roughly six years (range 1-12). Among the 30 to 35 participants with HIV, about a dozen were female. No cross-contamination during QIAcube processing turned up in test extractions that ran a monoclonal T-cell line alongside 25 to 35 polyclonal samples.

Ends trimmed: V by 2 bases, J by 2 bases; bases unmatched to a gene: 3. There are 16 amino acids in the CDR3, from cysteine to phenylalanine inclusive. Solely the CDR3 DNA is kept, with 48 bases framed from the first base. CDR1 SGHAT and CDR2 FQNNGV were looked up in the germline V gene. General conclusions and limits of the study: At every time point, the repertoire was dominated by expanded TRB clones first identified before ART initiation, although this dominance fluctuated and, in many PLHIV, declined after ART. Inferences about post-ART repertoire changes were limited because no data were available on ART adherence, viral resistance or therapy changes. Owing to limited PBMC availability, only the TCR beta chain was sequenced, without alpha chain pairing. The samples span the years 2004 to 2017, and the ART regimens used may be less effective than current regimens. Starting ART was linked to a significant rise in TRB diversity, yet even after long-term ART the diversity remained significantly lower than in transplant donor controls. Because pre-ART samples had limited cell numbers, profiling was done on unsorted PBMC rather than on sorted CD4+ and CD8+ T cells. Compared with controls, HIV repertoires had narrower CDR3 length ranges, and the network structure pointed to an antigen-experienced repertoire that shifted only slightly toward naive after ART.

The chain employs TRBV11-2 and TRBJ2-5; 12 middle bases align to TRBD2. Sample: unsorted PBMCs, taken 0.5 years before starting antiretroviral therapy. The receptor was isolated from a woman between 45 and 65 years old with HIV. The CDR3 sequence is CASSLTSGGLQETQYF. In nucleotide form, the sequence is TGTGCCAGCAGCTTAACTAGCGGGGGGCTACAAGAGACCCAGTACTTC. Reference TRBV11-2 and TRBJ2-5 proteins supply the regions before and after the CDR3; the full variable domain is: EAGVAQSPRYKIIEKRQSVAFWCNPISGHATLYWYQQILGQGPKLLIQFQNNGVVDDSQLPKDRFSAERLKGVDSTLKIQPAKLEDSAVYLCASSLTSGGLQETQYFGPGTRLLVL.